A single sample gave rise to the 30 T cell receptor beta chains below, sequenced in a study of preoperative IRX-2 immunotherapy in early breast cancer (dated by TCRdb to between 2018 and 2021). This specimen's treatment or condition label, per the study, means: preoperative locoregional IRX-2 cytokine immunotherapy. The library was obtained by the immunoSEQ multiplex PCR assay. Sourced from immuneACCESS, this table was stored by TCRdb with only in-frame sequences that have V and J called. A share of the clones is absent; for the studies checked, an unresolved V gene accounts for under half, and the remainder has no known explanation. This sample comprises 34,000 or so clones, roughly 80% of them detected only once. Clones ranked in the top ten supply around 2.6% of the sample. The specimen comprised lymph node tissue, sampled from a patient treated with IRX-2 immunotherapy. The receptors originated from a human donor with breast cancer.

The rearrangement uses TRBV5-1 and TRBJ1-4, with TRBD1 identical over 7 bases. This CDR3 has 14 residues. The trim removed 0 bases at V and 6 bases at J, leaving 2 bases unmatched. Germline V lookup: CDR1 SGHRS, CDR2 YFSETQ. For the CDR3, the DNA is TGCGCCAGCAGCTTGGGACAGGGTGATGAAAAACTGTTTTTT. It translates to CASSLGQGDEKLFF. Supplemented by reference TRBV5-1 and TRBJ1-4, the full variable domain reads KAGVTQTPRYLIKTRGQQVTLSCSPISGHRSVSWYQQTPGQGLQFLFEYFSETQRNKGNFPGRFSGRQFSNSRSEMNVSTLELGDSALYLCASSLGQGDEKLFFGSGTQLSVL.

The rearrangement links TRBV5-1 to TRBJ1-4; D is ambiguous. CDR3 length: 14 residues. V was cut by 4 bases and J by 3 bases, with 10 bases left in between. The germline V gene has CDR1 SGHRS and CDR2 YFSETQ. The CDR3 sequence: CASSLHEANEKLFF. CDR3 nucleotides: TGCGCCAGCAGCCTTCATGAGGCTAATGAAAAACTGTTTTTT.

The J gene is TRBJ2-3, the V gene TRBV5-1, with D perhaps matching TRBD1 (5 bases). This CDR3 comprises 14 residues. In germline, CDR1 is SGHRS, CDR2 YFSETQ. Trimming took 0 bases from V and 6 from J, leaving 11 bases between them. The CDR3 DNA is TGCGCCAGCAGCTTGGTTCAGGGTCAGGATACGCAGTATTTT. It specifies CASSLVQGQDTQYF.

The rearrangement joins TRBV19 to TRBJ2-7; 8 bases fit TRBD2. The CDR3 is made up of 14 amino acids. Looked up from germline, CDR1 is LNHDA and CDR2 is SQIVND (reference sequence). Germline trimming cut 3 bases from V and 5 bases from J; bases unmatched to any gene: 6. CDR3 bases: TGTGCCAGTAGTATGGTGGTAGCGGGGAACGAGCAGTACTTC. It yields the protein CASSMVVAGNEQYF.

CDR3: CASDNPRRPYEQYF. The CDR3 nucleotides are TGTGCCAGCGACAACCCTCGGCGCCCCTACGAGCAGTACTTC. The chain is built from TRBV28 and TRBJ2-7; no reliable D call. Germline lookup yields CDR1 MDHEN and CDR2 SYDVKM. This CDR3 has 14 residues. Trimming took 8 bases from V and 2 from J, leaving 16 bases between them. Combining the CDR3 with reference TRBV28 and TRBJ2-7 gives the whole variable domain DVKVTQSSRYLVKRTGEKVFLECVQDMDHENMFWYRQDPGLGLRLIYFSYDVKMKEKGDIPEGYSVSREKKERFSLILESASTNQTSMYLCASDNPRRPYEQYFGPGTRLTVT.

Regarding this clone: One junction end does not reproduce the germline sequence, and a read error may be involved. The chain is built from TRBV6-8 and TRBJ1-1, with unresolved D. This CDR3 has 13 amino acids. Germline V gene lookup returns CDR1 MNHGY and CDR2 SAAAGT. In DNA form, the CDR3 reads TGTGCCATCAGTGGGCCCTCCTTGACTGAAGCTTTCTTT. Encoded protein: CAISGPSLTEAFF.

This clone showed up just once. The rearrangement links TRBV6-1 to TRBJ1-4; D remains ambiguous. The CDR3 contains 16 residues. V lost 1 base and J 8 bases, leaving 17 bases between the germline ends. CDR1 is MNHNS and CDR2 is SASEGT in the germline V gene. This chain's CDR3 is CASSEGPGGVREKLFF. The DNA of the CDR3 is TGTGCCAGCAGTGAAGGACCGGGCGGGGTTCGCGAAAAACTGTTTTTT.

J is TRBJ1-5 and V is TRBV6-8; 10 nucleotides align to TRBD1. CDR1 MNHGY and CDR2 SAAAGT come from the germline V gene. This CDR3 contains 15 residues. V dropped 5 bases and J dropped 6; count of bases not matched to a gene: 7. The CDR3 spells CASSGRTGGSQPQHF. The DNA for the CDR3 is TGTGCCAGCAGTGGGAGGACAGGGGGAAGTCAGCCCCAGCATTTT.

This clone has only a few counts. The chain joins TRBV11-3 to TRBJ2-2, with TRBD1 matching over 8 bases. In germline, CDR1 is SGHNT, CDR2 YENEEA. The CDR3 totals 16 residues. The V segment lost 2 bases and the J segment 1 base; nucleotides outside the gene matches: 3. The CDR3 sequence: CASSLSGTGNTGELFF. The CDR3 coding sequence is TGTGCCAGCAGCTTATCGGGGACAGGGAACACCGGGGAGCTGTTTTTT. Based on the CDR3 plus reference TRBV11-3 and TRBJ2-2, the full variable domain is EAGVVQSPRYKIIEKKQPVAFWCNPISGHNTLYWYLQNLGQGPELLIRYENEEAVDDSQLPKDRFSAERLKGVDSTLKIQPAELGDSAVYLCASSLSGTGNTGELFFGEGSRLTVL.

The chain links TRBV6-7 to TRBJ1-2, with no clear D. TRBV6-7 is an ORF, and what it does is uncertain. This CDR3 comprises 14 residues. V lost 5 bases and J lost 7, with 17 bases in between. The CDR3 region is CASSPGRLRAGYTF. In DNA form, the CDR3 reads TGTGCCAGCAGTCCCGGACGGCTAAGGGCTGGCTACACCTTC.

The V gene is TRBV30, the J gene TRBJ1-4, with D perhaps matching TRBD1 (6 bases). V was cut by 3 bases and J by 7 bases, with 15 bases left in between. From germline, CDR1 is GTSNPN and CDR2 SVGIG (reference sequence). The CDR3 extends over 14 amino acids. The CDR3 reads CAWSLGGSSEKLFF. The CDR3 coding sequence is TGTGCCTGGAGCCTAGGGGGGAGTAGTGAAAAACTGTTTTTT. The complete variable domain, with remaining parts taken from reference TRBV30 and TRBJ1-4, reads SQTIHQWPATLVQPVGSPLSLECTVEGTSNPNLYWYRQAAGRGLQLLFYSVGIGQISSEVPQNLSASRPQDRQFILSSKKLLLSDSGFYLCAWSLGGSSEKLFFGSGTQLSVL.

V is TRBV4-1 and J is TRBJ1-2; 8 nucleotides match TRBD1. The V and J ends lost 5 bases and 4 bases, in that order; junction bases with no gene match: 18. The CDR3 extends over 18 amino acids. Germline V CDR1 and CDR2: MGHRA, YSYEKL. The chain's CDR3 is CASSGGQDRANSPYGYTF. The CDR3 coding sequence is TGCGCCAGCAGCGGAGGGCAGGACAGGGCTAACTCGCCCTATGGCTACACCTTC.

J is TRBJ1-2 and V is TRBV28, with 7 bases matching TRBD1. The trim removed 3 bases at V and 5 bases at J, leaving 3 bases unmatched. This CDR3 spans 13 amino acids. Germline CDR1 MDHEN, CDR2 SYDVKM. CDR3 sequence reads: CASSFGTVYGYTF. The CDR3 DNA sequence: TGTGCCAGCAGTTTTGGGACAGTGTATGGCTACACCTTC.

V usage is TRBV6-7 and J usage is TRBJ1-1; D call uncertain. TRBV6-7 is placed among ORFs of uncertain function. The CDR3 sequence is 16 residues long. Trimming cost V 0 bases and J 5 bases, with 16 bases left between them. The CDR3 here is CASSYSNYGVRTEAFF. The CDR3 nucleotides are TGTGCCAGCAGTTACTCGAATTACGGGGTTCGGACTGAAGCTTTCTTT.

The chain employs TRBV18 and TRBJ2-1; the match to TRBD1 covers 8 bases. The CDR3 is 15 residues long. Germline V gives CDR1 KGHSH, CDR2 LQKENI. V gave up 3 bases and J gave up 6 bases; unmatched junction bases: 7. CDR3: CASSPGSGGFNEQFF. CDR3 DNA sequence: TGTGCCAGCTCACCCGGGTCAGGGGGCTTCAATGAGCAGTTCTTC.

The CDR3 loop is CSVGTEQETQYF. The CDR3 nucleotides are TGCAGCGTTGGGACAGAGCAAGAGACCCAGTACTTC. V and J are TRBV29-1 and TRBJ2-5, with a possible D match to TRBD1 (6 bases). The CDR3 runs to 12 residues. Germline V gene lookup returns CDR1 SQVTM and CDR2 ANQGSEA. V was shortened by 4 bases and J by 2 bases, with 8 bases between the two germline ends.

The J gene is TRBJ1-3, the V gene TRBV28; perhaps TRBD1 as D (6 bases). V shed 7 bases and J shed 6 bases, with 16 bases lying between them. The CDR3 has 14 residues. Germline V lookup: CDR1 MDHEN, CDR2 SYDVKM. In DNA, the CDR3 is TGTGCCAGCACCCATCCAGGGGAGGAAAACACCATATATTTT. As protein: CASTHPGEENTIYF.

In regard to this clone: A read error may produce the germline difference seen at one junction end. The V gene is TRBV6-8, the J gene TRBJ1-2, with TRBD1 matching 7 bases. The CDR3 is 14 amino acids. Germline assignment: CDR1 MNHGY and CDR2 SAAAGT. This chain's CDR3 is CAISKGAGDYGYTF. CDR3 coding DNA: TGTGCCATCAGTAAGGGGGCTGGGGACTATGGCTACACCTTC.

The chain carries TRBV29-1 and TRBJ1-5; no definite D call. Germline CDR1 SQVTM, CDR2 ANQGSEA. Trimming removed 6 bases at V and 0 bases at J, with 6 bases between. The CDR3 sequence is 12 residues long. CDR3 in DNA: TGCAGCGTAAGGGATAGCAATCAGCCCCAGCATTTT. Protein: CSVRDSNQPQHF.

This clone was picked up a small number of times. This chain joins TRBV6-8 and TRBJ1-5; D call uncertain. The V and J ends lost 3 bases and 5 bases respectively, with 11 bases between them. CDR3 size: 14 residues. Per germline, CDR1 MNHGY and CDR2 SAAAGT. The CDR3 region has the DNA TGTGCCAGCAGTTATCAGACCGCAGATCAGCCCCAGCATTTT. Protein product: CASSYQTADQPQHF.

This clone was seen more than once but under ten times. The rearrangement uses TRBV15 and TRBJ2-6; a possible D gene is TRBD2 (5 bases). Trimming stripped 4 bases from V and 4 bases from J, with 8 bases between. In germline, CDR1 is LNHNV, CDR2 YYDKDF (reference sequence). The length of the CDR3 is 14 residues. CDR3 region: CATSMRVGANVLTF. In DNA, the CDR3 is TGTGCCACCAGCATGCGGGTAGGGGCCAACGTCCTGACTTTC.

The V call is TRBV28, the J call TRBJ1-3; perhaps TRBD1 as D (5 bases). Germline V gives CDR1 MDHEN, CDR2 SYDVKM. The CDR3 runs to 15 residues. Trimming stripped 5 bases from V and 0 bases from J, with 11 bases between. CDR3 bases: TGTGCCAGCAGTACGGGGGGTCTCTCTGGAAACACCATATATTTT. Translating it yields CASSTGGLSGNTIYF.

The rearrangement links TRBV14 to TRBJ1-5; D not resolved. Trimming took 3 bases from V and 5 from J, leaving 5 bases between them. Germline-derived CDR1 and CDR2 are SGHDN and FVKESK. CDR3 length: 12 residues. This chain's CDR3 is CASSQGYQPQHF. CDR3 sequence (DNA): TGTGCCAGCAGCCAGGGCTATCAGCCCCAGCATTTT.

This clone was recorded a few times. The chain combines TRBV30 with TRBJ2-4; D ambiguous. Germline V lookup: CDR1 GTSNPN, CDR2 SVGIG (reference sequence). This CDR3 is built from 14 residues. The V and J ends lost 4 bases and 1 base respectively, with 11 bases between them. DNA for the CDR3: TGTGCCTGGATGGGCAGACCCGCCAAAAACATTCAGTACTTC. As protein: CAWMGRPAKNIQYF.

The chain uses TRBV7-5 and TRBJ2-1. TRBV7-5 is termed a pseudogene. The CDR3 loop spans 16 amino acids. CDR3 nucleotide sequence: TGTGCCAGCAGCTTGGAAGGAAACGTTGTGGTAAATGAGCAGTTCTTC. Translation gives CASSLEGNVVVNEQFF.

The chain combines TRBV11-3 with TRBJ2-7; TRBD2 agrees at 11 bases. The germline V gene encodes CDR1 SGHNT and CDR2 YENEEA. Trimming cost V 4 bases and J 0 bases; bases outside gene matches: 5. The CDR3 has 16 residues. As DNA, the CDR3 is TGTGCCAGCAGCTCAGTTAGCGGGAGGGACTCCTACGAGCAGTACTTC. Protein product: CASSSVSGRDSYEQYF.

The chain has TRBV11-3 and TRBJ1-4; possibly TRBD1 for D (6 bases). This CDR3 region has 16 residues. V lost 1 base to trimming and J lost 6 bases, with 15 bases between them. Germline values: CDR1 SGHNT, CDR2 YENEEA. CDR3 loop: CASSLVHRVEYEKLFF. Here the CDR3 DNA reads TGTGCCAGCAGCTTAGTTCACAGGGTGGAATATGAAAAACTGTTTTTT.

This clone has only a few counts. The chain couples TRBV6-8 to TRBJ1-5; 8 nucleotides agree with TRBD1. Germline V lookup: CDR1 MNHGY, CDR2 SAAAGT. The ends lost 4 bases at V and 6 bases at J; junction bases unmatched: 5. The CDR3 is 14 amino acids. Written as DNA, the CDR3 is TGTGCCAGCAGTTCCCAGACAGGGGCTCAGCCCCAGCATTTT. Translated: CASSSQTGAQPQHF.

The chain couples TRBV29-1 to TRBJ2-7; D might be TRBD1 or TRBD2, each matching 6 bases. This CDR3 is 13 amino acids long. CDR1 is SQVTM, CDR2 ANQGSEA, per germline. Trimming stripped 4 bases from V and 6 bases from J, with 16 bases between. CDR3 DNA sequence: TGCAGCGTTGGTTCAGGGGACTCCGGCGAGCAGTACTTC. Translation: CSVGSGDSGEQYF.

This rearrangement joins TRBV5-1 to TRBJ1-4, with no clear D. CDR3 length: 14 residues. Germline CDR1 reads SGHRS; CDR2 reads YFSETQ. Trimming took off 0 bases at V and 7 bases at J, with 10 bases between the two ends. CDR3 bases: TGCGCCAGCAGCTTGGTTGGGGATGTTGAAAAACTGTTTTTT. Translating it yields CASSLVGDVEKLFF.